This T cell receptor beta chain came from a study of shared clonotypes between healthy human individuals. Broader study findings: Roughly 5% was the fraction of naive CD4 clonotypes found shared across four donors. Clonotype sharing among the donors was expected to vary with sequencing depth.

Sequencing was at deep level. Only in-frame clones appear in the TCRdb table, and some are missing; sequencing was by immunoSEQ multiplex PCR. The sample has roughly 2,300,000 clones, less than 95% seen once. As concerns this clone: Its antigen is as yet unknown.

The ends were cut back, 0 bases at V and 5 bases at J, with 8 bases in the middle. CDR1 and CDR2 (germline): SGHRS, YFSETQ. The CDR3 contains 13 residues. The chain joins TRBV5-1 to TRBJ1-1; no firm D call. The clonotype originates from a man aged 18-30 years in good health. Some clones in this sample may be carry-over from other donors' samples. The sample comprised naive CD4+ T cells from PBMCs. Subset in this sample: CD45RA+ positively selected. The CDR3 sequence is CASSLGPETEAFF. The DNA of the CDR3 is TGCGCCAGCAGCTTGGGTCCGGAAACTGAAGCTTTCTTT.